What follows describes a single T cell receptor beta chain. As yet, its antigen is unknown. Germline V gives CDR1 SGHVS, CDR2 FNYEAQ. V lost 1 base to trimming and J lost 0 bases, with 22 bases between them. This CDR3 is 19 amino acids long. This sample was taken from a study of cytomegalovirus exposure and HLA in healthy donors. General study points: Reported performance of the classifier showed diagnosis of cytomegalovirus status with high specificity and sensitivity. The listing of 160 or so TCR beta chains classed them as cytomegalovirus-associated.

Researchers ran the PCR with 60 Vbeta and 13 Jbeta primers. Some clones are missing from TCRdb's copy, which holds only in-frame ones; the method was immunoSEQ multiplex PCR. The data hold about 90,000 clones, with under 85% observed a single time. This TCR was sampled from a boy between 10 and 17 years old in good health and CMV-seronegative. V is TRBV7-6 and J is TRBJ2-7, with D perhaps TRBD1 (5 bases). The material sequenced was PBMCs. CDR3 DNA sequence: TGTGCCAGCAGCTTAGGCGGTGGCAGGGCTCCACGACGCTCCTACGAGCAGTACTTC. Its translation: CASSLGGGRAPRRSYEQYF. Looking up the rest from reference TRBV7-6 and TRBJ2-7 gives the full variable domain: GAGVSQSPRYKVTKRGQDVALRCDPISGHVSLYWYRQALGQGPEFLTYFNYEAQQDKSGLPNDRFSAERPEGSISTLTIQRTEQRDSAMYRCASSLGGGRAPRRSYEQYFGPGTRLTVT.